A single sample gave rise to the 24 T cell receptor beta chains below, sequenced in a study of T cells expressing NK-cell markers. With the 5' RACE reads reprocessed, TCRdb shows one record per CDR3 protein and no DNA. The sample is made up of 500,000 to 700,000 distinct CDR3 sequences, and the top ten hold approximately 3.6% of it. Sequenced input: blood T cells: a sorted CD56 or NKG2C T cell subset, CD4+ or CD8+ T cells, or bulk PBMC T cells (not recorded which). All receptors derive from a man between 18 and 29 years old in good health.

The rearrangement uses TRBV12-3 or TRBV12-4 and TRBJ2-2; the D call from TCRdb, TRBD1, cannot be confirmed without DNA. CDR3 length equals 18 residues. The CDR3 region is CASSLFGKQGALTGELFF.

This CDR3 reads CASSMDRGEQYF. The V gene is TRBV12-3 or TRBV12-4, the J gene TRBJ2-7; TCRdb lists TRBD1, though no DNA is available to test this call. The CDR3 runs to 12 residues.

The genes are TRBV29-1 and TRBJ2-1. This CDR3 has 13 amino acids. CDR1 is SQVTM, CDR2 ANQGSEA, per germline. CDR3: CSVGSGIYNEQFF.

This rearrangement joins TRBV27 to TRBJ2-7; TCRdb designates TRBD2, a call that cannot be tested without DNA. This CDR3 has 15 residues. CDR1 is MNHEY, CDR2 SMNVEV, per germline (reference sequence). CDR3 residues: CASSLLAGTAYEQYF.

The chain couples TRBV6-1 to TRBJ1-5. Germline assignment: CDR1 MNHNS and CDR2 SASEGT. This CDR3 contains 16 residues. This CDR3 is CASSEALRGSNQPQHF.

The rearrangement uses TRBV29-1 and TRBJ1-1; TCRdb's D call of TRBD1 is untestable without DNA. The CDR3 totals 13 residues. Germline V gives CDR1 SQVTM, CDR2 ANQGSEA. The CDR3 here is CSGRGGRNTEAFF.

The V and J genes are TRBV20-1 and TRBJ2-1; the D call from TCRdb, TRBD2, cannot be confirmed without DNA. Germline V CDR1 and CDR2: DFQATT, SNEGSKA (reference sequence). The CDR3 is 16 amino acids. The CDR3 is CSARERGLAFYNEQFF.

The V gene is TRBV27, the J gene TRBJ1-2. CDR1 MNHEY and CDR2 SMNVEV come from the germline V gene (reference sequence). This CDR3 region has 12 residues. This CDR3 is CASSFGHYGYTF.

The gene calls are TRBV5-1 and TRBJ2-7; there is no DNA to check the TCRdb D call of TRBD2. Germline CDR1 SGHRS, CDR2 YFSETQ. The CDR3 totals 17 residues. The CDR3 loop reads CASSKGLAGAVFYEQYF.

The chain combines TRBV15 with TRBJ2-3; TCRdb's D call, TRBD2, is unchecked because there is no DNA. This CDR3 is built from 18 residues. Germline loops: CDR1 LNHNV, CDR2 YYDKDF (reference sequence). CDR3 sequence reads: CATSRVRWQPLRADTQYF.

V usage is TRBV12-5 and J usage is TRBJ2-1; as DNA is missing, the TRBD2 call by TCRdb cannot be tested. CDR3 length: 15 residues. Germline V lookup: CDR1 LGHNT, CDR2 FRNRAP. The CDR3 protein is CASGPIAGGYNEQFF.

J is TRBJ2-7 and V is TRBV20-1; TCRdb calls TRBD1, which cannot be checked without DNA. The CDR3 length is 13 residues. Germline lookup yields CDR1 DFQATT and CDR2 SNEGSKA (reference sequence). CDR3 region: CSAPQRGGYEQYF.

The rearrangement uses TRBV5-1 and TRBJ2-7; TCRdb reports TRBD2, a call that lacks DNA to check it against. Germline CDR1 reads SGHRS; CDR2 reads YFSETQ. The CDR3 consists of 14 residues. The CDR3 protein is CASRAIPLADEQYF. The whole variable domain, filled in from reference TRBV5-1 and TRBJ2-7, reads KAGVTQTPRYLIKTRGQQVTLSCSPISGHRSVSWYQQTPGQGLQFLFEYFSETQRNKGNFPGRFSGRQFSNSRSEMNVSTLELGDSALYLCASRAIPLADEQYFGPGTRLTVT.

The gene calls are TRBV12-3 or TRBV12-4 and TRBJ2-1; TCRdb proposes TRBD2, but this gene call is untestable without DNA. There are 14 residues in the CDR3. The CDR3 spells CASSWTSGDNEQFF.

The V call is TRBV28, the J call TRBJ2-2. The germline V gene encodes CDR1 MDHEN and CDR2 SYDVKM. This CDR3 contains 13 residues. This CDR3 reads CASSLTSAGELFF. Variable domain in full (rest from reference TRBV28 and TRBJ2-2): DVKVTQSSRYLVKRTGEKVFLECVQDMDHENMFWYRQDPGLGLRLIYFSYDVKMKEKGDIPEGYSVSREKKERFSLILESASTNQTSMYLCASSLTSAGELFFGEGSRLTVL.

V is TRBV12-3 or TRBV12-4 and J is TRBJ2-1; TCRdb calls TRBD2, which cannot be checked without DNA. This CDR3 region has 13 residues. This CDR3 is CASTSRSNNEQFF.

This sequence joins TRBV6-2 or TRBV6-3 and TRBJ1-2. The CDR3 spans 11 residues. CDR1 is MNHEY and CDR2 is SVGEGT in the germline V gene. CDR3 amino acids: CASSRFYGYTF.

The gene calls are TRBV5-1 and TRBJ2-5; TCRdb names TRBD2, which stays unverified in the absence of DNA. This CDR3 region has 14 residues. Germline V gene sequence: CDR1 SGHRS, CDR2 YFSETQ. CDR3 sequence: CASTEAALRETQYF. Drawing the rest from reference TRBV5-1 and TRBJ2-5, the complete variable domain is KAGVTQTPRYLIKTRGQQVTLSCSPISGHRSVSWYQQTPGQGLQFLFEYFSETQRNKGNFPGRFSGRQFSNSRSEMNVSTLELGDSALYLCASTEAALRETQYFGPGTRLLVL.

The genes are TRBV5-6 and TRBJ2-3; without DNA, the TCRdb call of TRBD1 cannot be checked. Germline loops: CDR1 SGHDT, CDR2 YYEEEE. The CDR3 extends over 15 amino acids. This chain's CDR3 is CASSGIQTDSDTQYF.

The rearrangement joins TRBV5-8 to TRBJ1-2. The length of the CDR3 is 14 residues. Looked up from germline, CDR1 is SGHTS and CDR2 is YDEGEE. CDR3 sequence: CASSLALTNYGYTF.

The rearrangement uses TRBV7-8 and TRBJ2-7; the TCRdb call, TRBD1, lacks DNA for checking. The CDR3 loop spans 15 amino acids. The germline gives CDR1 SGHVS, CDR2 FQNEAQ. Here the CDR3 reads CASSPRPQQGAGQYF.

V and J are TRBV4-2 and TRBJ2-7; TCRdb picks TRBD1, but there is no DNA to check that call. The CDR3 extends over 14 amino acids. Germline CDR1 is LGHNA and CDR2 is YNFKEQ. The CDR3 loop is CASRMGGRQGEQYF.

CDR3 loop: CASSVGNRRYNEQFF. V and J are TRBV12-3 or TRBV12-4 and TRBJ2-1. The CDR3 is 15 amino acids.

The chain combines TRBV7-2 with TRBJ1-3. The CDR3 spans 16 residues. Germline V lookup: CDR1 SGHTA, CDR2 FQGNSA. CDR3 region: CASSSLRTSSGNTIYF. The whole variable domain, remainder taken from reference TRBV7-2 and TRBJ1-3, is GAGVSQSPSNKVTEKGKDVELRCDPISGHTALYWYRQSLGQGLEFLIYFQGNSAPDKSGLPSDRFSAERTGGSVSTLTIQRTQQEDSAVYLCASSSLRTSSGNTIYFGEGSWLTVV.